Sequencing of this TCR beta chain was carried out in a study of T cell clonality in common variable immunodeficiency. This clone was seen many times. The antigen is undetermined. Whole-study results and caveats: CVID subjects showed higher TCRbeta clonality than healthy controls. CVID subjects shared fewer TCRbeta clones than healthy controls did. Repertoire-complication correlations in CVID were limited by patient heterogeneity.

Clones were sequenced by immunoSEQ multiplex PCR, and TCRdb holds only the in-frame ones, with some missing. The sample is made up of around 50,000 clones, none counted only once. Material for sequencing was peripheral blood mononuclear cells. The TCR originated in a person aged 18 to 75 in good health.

The chain's CDR3 is CASSPRTGRETEAFF. The CDR3 DNA, read in part, is TGTGCCAGCTCACCTCGGACAGGGAGAGAGACTGAA. V gene TRBV18 combines with J gene TRBJ1-1, with 8 bases identical to TRBD1. Read sequence stops 3 residues before the CDR3 end, and the germline J gene provides the missing end. The CDR3 is 15 amino acids. The germline gives CDR1 KGHSH, CDR2 LQKENI. J was trimmed by 5 bases and V by 3 bases; bases with no gene match: 8. The entire variable domain, with the rest obtained from reference TRBV18 and TRBJ1-1, is as follows: NAGVMQNPRHLVRRRGQEARLRCSPMKGHSHVYWYRQLPEEGLKFMVYLQKENIIDESGMPKERFSAEFPKEGPSILRIQQVVRGDSAAYFCASSPRTGRETEAFFGQGTRLTVV.